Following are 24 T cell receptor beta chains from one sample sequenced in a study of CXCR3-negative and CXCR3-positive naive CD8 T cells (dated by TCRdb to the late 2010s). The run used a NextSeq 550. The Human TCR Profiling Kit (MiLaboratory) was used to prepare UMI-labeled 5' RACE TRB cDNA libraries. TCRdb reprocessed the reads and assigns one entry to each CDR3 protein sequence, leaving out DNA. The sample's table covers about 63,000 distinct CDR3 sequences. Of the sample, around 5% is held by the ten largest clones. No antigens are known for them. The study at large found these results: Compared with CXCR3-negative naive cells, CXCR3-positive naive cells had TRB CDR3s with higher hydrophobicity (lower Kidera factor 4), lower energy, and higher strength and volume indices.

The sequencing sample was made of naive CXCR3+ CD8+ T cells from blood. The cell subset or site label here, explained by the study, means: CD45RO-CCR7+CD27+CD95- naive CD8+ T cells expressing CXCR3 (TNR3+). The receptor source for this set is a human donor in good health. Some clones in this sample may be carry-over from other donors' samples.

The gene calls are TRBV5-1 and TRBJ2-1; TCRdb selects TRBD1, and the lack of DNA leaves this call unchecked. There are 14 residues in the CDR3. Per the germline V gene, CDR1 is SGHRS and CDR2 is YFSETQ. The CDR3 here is CASSLGQGFDEQFF. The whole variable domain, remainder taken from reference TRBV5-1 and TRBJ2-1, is KAGVTQTPRYLIKTRGQQVTLSCSPISGHRSVSWYQQTPGQGLQFLFEYFSETQRNKGNFPGRFSGRQFSNSRSEMNVSTLELGDSALYLCASSLGQGFDEQFFGPGTRLTVL.

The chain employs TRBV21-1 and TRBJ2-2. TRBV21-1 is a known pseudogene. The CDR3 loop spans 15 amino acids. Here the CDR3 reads CASRLYPGHCGELFF.

The chain's CDR3 is CASRTYRDVYNEQFF. The rearrangement joins TRBV27 to TRBJ2-1; TCRdb's D call of TRBD2 is untestable without DNA. The germline CDR1 and CDR2 sequences are MNHEY and SMNVEV (reference sequence). The CDR3 contains 15 residues.

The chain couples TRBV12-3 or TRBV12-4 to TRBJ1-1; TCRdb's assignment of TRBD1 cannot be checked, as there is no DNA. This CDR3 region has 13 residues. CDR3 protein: CASSWGGNTEAFF.

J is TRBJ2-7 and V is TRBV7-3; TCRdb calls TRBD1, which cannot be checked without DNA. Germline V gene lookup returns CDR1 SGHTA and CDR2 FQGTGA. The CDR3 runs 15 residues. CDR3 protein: CASSAGTGGPYEQYF.

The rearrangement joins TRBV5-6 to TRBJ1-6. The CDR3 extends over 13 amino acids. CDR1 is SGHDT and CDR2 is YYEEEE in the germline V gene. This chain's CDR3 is CASSLGGRATLHF.

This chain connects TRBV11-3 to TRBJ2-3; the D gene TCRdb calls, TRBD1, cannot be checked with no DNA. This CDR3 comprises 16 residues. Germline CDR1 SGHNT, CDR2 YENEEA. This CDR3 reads CASSPRTGGSTDTQYF.

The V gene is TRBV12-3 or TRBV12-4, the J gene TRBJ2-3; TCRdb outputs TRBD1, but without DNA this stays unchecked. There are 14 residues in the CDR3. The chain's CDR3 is CASGATGVTDTQYF.

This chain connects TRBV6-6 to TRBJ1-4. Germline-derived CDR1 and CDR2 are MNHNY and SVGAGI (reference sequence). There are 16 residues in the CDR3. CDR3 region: CASSHLVFATNEKLFF.

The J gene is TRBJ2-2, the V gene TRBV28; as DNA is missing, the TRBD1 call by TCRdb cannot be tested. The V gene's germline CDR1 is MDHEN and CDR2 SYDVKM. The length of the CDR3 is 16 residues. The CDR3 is CASSSGTGADTGELFF.

The CDR3: CASRPPRTAPNQPQHF. J is TRBJ1-5 and V is TRBV21-1; TCRdb returns TRBD1, unconfirmable since there is no DNA. TRBV21-1 is noted as a pseudogene. This CDR3 has 16 residues.

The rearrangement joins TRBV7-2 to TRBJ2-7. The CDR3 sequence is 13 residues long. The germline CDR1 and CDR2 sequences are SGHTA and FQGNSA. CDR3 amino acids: CASSSIVDYEQYF.

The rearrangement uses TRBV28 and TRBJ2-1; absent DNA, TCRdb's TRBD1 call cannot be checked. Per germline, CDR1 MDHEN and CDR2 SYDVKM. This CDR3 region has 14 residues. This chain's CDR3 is CASSSVWDKDEQFF.

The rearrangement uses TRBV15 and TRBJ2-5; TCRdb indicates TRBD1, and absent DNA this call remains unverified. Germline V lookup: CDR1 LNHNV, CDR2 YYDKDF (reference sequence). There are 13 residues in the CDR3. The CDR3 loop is CATSRRPHETQYF. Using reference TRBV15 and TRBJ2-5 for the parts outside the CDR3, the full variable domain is DAMVIQNPRYQVTQFGKPVTLSCSQTLNHNVMYWYQQKSSQAPKLLFHYYDKDFNNEADTPDNFQSRRPNTSFCFLDIRSPGLGDTAMYLCATSRRPHETQYFGPGTRLLVL.

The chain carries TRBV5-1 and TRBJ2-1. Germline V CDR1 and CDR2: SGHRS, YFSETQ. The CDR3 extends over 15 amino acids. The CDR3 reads CASSFEESVYNEQFF.

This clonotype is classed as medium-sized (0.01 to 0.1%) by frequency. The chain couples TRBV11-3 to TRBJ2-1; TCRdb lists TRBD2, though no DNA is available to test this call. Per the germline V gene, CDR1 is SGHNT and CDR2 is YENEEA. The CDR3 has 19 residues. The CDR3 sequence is CASSSHTLSSGGALDEQFF.

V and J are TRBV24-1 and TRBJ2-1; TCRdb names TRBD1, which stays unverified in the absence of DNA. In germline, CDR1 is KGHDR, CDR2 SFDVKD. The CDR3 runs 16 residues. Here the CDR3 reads CATSDNFGTIYNEQFF.

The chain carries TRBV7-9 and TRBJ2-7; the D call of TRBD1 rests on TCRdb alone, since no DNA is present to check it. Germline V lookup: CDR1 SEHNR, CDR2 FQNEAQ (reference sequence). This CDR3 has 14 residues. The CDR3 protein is CASSARDVGYEQYF.

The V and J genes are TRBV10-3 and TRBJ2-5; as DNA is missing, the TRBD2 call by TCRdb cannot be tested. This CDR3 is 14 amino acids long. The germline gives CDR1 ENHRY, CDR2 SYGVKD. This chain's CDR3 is CAISESGTPETQYF.

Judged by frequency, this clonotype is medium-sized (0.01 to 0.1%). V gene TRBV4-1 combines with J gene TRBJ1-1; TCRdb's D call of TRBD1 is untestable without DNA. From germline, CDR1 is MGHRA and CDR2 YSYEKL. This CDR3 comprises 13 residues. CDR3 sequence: CASSPGQNTEAFF.

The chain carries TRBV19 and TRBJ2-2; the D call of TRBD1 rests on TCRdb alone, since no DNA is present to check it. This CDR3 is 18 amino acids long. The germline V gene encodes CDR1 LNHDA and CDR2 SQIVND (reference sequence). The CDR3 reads CASSIVGAGGPNTGELFF.

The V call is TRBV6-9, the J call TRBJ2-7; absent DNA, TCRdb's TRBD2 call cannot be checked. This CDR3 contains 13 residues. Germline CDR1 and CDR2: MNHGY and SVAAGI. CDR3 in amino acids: CASTIIDGPEQYF.

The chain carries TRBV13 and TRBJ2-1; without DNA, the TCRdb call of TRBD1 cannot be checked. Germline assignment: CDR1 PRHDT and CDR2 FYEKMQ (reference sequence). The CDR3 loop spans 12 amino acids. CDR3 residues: CASSKTGYEQFF.

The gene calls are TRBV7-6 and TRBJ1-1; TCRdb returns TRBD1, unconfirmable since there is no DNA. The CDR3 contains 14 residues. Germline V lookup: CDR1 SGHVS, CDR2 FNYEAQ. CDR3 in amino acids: CASSTRTGRAEAFF.